These 19 T cell receptor beta chains were all obtained from the same sample, sequenced in a study of blood T cell repertoires in COVID-19. The protocol was immunoSEQ multiplex PCR, while the TCRdb copy is restricted to in-frame clones and leaves out a portion. Among about 260,000 clones listed, about 87% were seen once. Sequencing used peripheral blood. The receptors here all came from a woman in her thirties or forties who had recovered from COVID-19.

CDR3 in amino acids: CASSFQGGMATEAFF. CDR3 in DNA: TGTGCCAGCAGCTTCCAGGGGGGTATGGCCACTGAAGCTTTCTTT. This chain joins TRBV11-2 and TRBJ1-1, with 7 bases identical to TRBD1. Germline assignment: CDR1 SGHAT and CDR2 FQNNGV. The V gene end was trimmed by 3 bases and the J gene end by 4 bases; junction bases not matched to a gene: 8. The CDR3 loop spans 15 amino acids.

The chain joins TRBV3-1 (or the pseudogene TRBV3-2) to TRBJ1-1, with 8 positions matching TRBD1. The CDR3 has 15 amino acids. Germline V gene sequence: CDR1 LGHDT, CDR2 YNNKEL (reference sequence). Germline trimming cut 6 bases from V and 10 bases from J; bases unmatched to any gene: 16. CDR3 sequence (DNA): TGTGCCAGCAGTTTTTACAGGGGGTCAGGTGATGGAGCTTTCTTT. Amino acid sequence: CASSFYRGSGDGAFF.

This chain joins TRBV20-1 and TRBJ1-4; weak D call: TRBD1 (5 bases). Deletions cut 3 bases from V and 8 bases from J, with 16 bases between. Germline V gene data show CDR1 as DFQATT and CDR2 as SNEGSKA (reference sequence). This CDR3 has 14 residues. Here the CDR3 reads CSASLGEVGEKLFF. The CDR3 DNA sequence: TGCAGTGCTAGTCTAGGGGAAGTTGGAGAAAAACTGTTTTTT.

The chain is built from TRBV10-3 and TRBJ2-1, with 13 bases that match TRBD2. Trimming cost V 6 bases and J 8 bases; bases outside gene matches: 1. Germline V gene sequence: CDR1 ENHRY, CDR2 SYGVKD. CDR3 length equals 13 residues. As DNA, the CDR3 is TGTGCCATCAGCGGACTAGCGGGGGATGAGCAGTTCTTC. Residues: CAISGLAGDEQFF.

A few counts support this clone. The V call is TRBV11-1, the J call TRBJ2-5, with D possibly being TRBD2 (6 bases). The CDR3 length is 14 residues. Trimming pared 5 bases from V and 4 bases from J, leaving 14 bases between. CDR1 SGHAT and CDR2 FQDESV come from the germline V gene (reference sequence). The CDR3 DNA reads TGTGCCAGCAGCCGGCGTGGAGGGGCAGAGACCCAGTACTTC. It is translated as CASSRRGGAETQYF.

This chain connects TRBV6-4 to TRBJ1-2; D possibly corresponds to TRBD1 (6 bases). The V end was cut by 5 bases, the J end by 2 bases, with 9 bases between. Per germline, CDR1 MRHNA and CDR2 SNTAGT. The CDR3 contains 13 residues. CDR3 amino acids: CASSRTVNYGYTF. CDR3 nucleotide sequence: TGTGCCAGCAGTCGGACAGTAAACTATGGCTACACCTTC.

The rearrangement uses TRBV18 and TRBJ1-1; 10 nucleotides match TRBD1. Germline trimming cut 0 bases from V and 3 bases from J; bases unmatched to any gene: 7. The CDR3 has 17 residues. Germline loops: CDR1 KGHSH, CDR2 LQKENI. The CDR3 protein is CASSPPETGGGDTEAFF. As DNA, the CDR3 is TGTGCCAGCTCACCACCCGAGACAGGGGGCGGCGACACTGAAGCTTTCTTT.

The V call is TRBV29-1, the J call TRBJ2-5, with 8 bases that match TRBD1. V trimming: 0 bases; J trimming: 5 bases; junction bases outside the gene matches: 2. Germline CDR1 SQVTM, CDR2 ANQGSEA. The CDR3 runs 13 residues. The CDR3 loop is CSVEDRDRETQYF. The CDR3 DNA sequence: TGCAGCGTTGAAGATCGGGACAGGGAGACCCAGTACTTC.

The J gene is TRBJ1-5, the V gene TRBV6-2 or TRBV6-3; D is unclear. The CDR3 has 14 residues. The germline gives CDR1 MNHEY, CDR2 SVGEGT. V was trimmed by 6 bases and J by 1 base, leaving 10 bases between them. The CDR3 DNA reads as TGTGCCAGCAGCTCAGTATTGAGCAATCAGCCCCAGCATTTT. Translating it yields CASSSVLSNQPQHF.

In DNA form, the CDR3 reads TGTGCCAGCAGCGGAGGGACAGCAAATCAGCCCCAGCATTTT. This encodes CASSGGTANQPQHF. This chain connects TRBV9 to TRBJ1-5; 7 bases map to TRBD1. The CDR3 runs 14 residues. V trimming: 3 bases; J trimming: 4 bases; junction bases outside the gene matches: 4. CDR1 SGDLS and CDR2 YYNGEE come from the germline V gene.

The V gene is TRBV20-1, the J gene TRBJ1-1; unclear D gene. Germline CDR1 and CDR2: DFQATT and SNEGSKA (reference sequence). The CDR3 extends over 13 amino acids. V was cut by 3 bases and J by 0 bases, with 8 bases left in between. The CDR3 region is CSASGVVNTEAFF. In DNA, the CDR3 is TGCAGTGCTAGTGGAGTCGTGAACACTGAAGCTTTCTTT.

V gene TRBV5-4 combines with J gene TRBJ1-1, with D possibly matching TRBD1 (6 bases). In germline, CDR1 is SGHNT, CDR2 YYREEE (reference sequence). Trimming removed 0 bases at V and 11 bases at J, with 17 bases between. CDR3 length: 14 amino acids. The CDR3 protein is CASSLEGRSQGAFF. The CDR3 DNA reads as TGTGCCAGCAGCTTGGAGGGGCGGTCCCAGGGGGCTTTCTTT. Variable domain in full (rest from reference TRBV5-4 and TRBJ1-1): ETGVTQSPTHLIKTRGQQVTLRCSSQSGHNTVSWYQQALGQGPQFIFQYYREEENGRGNFPPRFSGLQFPNYSSELNVNALELDDSALYLCASSLEGRSQGAFFGQGTRLTVV.

This clone occurred a few times. This rearrangement joins TRBV30 to TRBJ1-5; D uncertain. Germline V lookup: CDR1 GTSNPN, CDR2 SVGIG (reference sequence). Trimming cost V 2 bases and J 0 bases, with 11 bases left between them. This CDR3 contains 15 residues. CDR3 DNA: TGTGCCTGGAGTATAGAGGGTTATAGCAATCAGCCCCAGCATTTT. Its translation is CAWSIEGYSNQPQHF.

The chain is built from TRBV18 and TRBJ1-1, with a tentative D call TRBD1 (6 bases). V lost 5 bases to trimming and J lost 0 bases, with 10 bases between them. The CDR3 runs to 14 residues. CDR1 KGHSH and CDR2 LQKENI come from the germline V gene. Written as DNA, the CDR3 is TGTGCCAGCTCATTCGGACAGATGAACACTGAAGCTTTCTTT. Translated: CASSFGQMNTEAFF.

The chain joins TRBV10-3 to TRBJ2-3; a weak D match, TRBD2 (6 bases). Deletions cut 3 bases from V and 0 bases from J, with 10 bases between. The CDR3 runs to 15 residues. Germline V gives CDR1 ENHRY, CDR2 SYGVKD. Here the CDR3 DNA reads TGTGCCATCAGTGATCCGGGACTTAGCACAGATACGCAGTATTTT. Amino acids: CAISDPGLSTDTQYF.

The chain combines TRBV5-1 with TRBJ2-7; 10 nucleotides match TRBD2. V shed 0 bases, J shed 3 bases, and the junction held 9 bases outside the gene matches. CDR3 length: 17 residues. The V gene's germline CDR1 is SGHRS and CDR2 YFSETQ. DNA of the CDR3: TGCGCCAGCAGCTTGGAAGGTGGTAGCGGGGGGCTCTACGAGCAGTACTTC. Residues: CASSLEGGSGGLYEQYF.

This chain links TRBV5-6 with TRBJ2-5; TRBD2 might be the D (6 bases). The CDR3 covers 14 residues. Trimming pared 2 bases from V and 1 base from J, leaving 9 bases between. Germline values: CDR1 SGHDT, CDR2 YYEEEE. CDR3 in amino acids: CASSFGLIQETQYF. CDR3 sequence (DNA): TGTGCCAGCAGCTTCGGACTAATCCAAGAGACCCAGTACTTC. Full variable domain (outside the CDR3, taken from reference TRBV5-6 and TRBJ2-5): DAGVTQSPTHLIKTRGQQVTLRCSPKSGHDTVSWYQQALGQGPQFIFQYYEEEERQRGNFPDRFSGHQFPNYSSELNVNALLLGDSALYLCASSFGLIQETQYFGPGTRLLVL.

In this sample, this clone turned up many times. CDR3 DNA: TGTGCCAGCAGCGGCCGGGGACAGGTGAGCACTGAAGCTTTCTTT. Its protein is CASSGRGQVSTEAFF. The rearrangement joins TRBV7-9 to TRBJ1-1; 8 bases match TRBD1. The germline V gene has CDR1 SEHNR and CDR2 FQNEAQ (reference sequence). This CDR3 region has 15 residues. Trimming took 5 bases from V and 4 from J; bases not matched to a gene: 9.

The chain recombines TRBV10-3 with TRBJ1-5, with 7 bases that match TRBD1. Germline V CDR1 and CDR2: ENHRY, SYGVKD. Trimming removed 10 bases from V and 5 bases from J; junction bases left unmatched: 8. The CDR3 has 13 amino acids. The CDR3 nucleotides are TGTGCCACCCACAGGGGTGAGGATCAGCCCCAGCATTTT. It encodes CATHRGEDQPQHF.